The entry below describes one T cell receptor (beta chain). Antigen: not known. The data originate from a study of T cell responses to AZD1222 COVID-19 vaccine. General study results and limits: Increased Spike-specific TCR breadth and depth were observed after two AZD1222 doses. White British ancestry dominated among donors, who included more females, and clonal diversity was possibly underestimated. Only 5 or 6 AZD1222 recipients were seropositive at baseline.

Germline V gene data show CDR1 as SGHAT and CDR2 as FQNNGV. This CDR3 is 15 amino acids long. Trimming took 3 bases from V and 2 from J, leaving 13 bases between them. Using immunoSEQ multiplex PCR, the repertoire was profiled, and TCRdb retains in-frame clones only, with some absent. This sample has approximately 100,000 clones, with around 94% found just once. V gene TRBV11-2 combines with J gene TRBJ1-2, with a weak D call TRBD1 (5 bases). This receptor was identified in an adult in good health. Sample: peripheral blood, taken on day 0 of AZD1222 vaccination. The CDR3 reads CASSLAGLQNYGYTF. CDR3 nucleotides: TGTGCCAGCAGCTTGGCAGGGCTCCAGAACTATGGCTACACCTTC.